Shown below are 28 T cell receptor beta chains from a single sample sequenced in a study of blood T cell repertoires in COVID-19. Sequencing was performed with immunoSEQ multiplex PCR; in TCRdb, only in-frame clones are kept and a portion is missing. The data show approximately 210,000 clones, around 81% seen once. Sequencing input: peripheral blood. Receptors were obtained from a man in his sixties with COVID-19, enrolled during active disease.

DNA for the CDR3: TGTGCCTGCGGTACAGGGATGTTGGCTGAAGCTTTCTTT. Translating gives CACGTGMLAEAFF. This sequence joins TRBV30 and TRBJ1-1, with D possibly being TRBD1 (6 bases). Germline loops: CDR1 GTSNPN, CDR2 SVGIG (reference sequence). V was pared by 6 bases and J by 6 bases, with 17 bases between. There are 13 residues in the CDR3.

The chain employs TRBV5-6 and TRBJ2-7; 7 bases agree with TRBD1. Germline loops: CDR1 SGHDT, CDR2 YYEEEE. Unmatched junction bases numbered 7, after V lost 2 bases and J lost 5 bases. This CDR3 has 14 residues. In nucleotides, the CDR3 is TGTGCCAGCAGCTTTTACAGGGGAAACCACGAGCAGTACTTC. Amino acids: CASSFYRGNHEQYF.

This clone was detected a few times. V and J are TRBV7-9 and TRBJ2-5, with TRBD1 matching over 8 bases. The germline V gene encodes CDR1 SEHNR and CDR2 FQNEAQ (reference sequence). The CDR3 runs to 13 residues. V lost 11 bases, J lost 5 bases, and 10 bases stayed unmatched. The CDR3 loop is CAGATTGEETQYF. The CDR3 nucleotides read TGTGCCGGAGCAACGACAGGGGAGGAGACCCAGTACTTC.

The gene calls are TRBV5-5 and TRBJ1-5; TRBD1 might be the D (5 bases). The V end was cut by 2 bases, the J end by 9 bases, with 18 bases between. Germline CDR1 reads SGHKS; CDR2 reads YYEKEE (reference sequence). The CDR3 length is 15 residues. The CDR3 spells CASSLTGTALGPQHF. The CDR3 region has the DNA TGTGCCAGCAGCTTAACCGGGACTGCCCTAGGGCCCCAGCATTTT.

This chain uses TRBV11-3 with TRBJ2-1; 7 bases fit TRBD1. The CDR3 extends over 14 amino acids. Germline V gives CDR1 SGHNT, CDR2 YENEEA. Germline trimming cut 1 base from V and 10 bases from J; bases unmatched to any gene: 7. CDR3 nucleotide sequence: TGTGCCAGCAGCTTAGGACAACGACAGGGCGAGCAGTTCTTC. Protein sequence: CASSLGQRQGEQFF.

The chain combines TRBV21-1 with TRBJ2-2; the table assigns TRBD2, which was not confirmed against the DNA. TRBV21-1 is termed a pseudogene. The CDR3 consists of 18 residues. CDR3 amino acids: CASSKARGGTVNTGELFF. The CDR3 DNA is TGTGCCAGCAGCAAAGCCCGGGGAGGGACGGTGAACACCGGGGAGCTGTTTTTT.

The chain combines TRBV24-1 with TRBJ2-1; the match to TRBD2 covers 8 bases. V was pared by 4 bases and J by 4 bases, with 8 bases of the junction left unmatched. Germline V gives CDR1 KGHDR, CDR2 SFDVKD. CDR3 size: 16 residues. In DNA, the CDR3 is TGTGCCACCAGTGACCCCTCGGGGGGGACTTACAATGAGCAGTTCTTC. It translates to CATSDPSGGTYNEQFF.

As DNA, the CDR3 is TGTGCCAGCAGTTTGAAGGGGGTATGGGAGCAGTTCTTC. This codes for CASSLKGVWEQFF. The V call is TRBV27, the J call TRBJ2-1; tentative D call: TRBD1 (6 bases). Germline lookup yields CDR1 MNHEY and CDR2 SMNVEV (reference sequence). The CDR3 is 13 amino acids. Trimming took 3 bases from V and 10 from J, leaving 13 bases between them.

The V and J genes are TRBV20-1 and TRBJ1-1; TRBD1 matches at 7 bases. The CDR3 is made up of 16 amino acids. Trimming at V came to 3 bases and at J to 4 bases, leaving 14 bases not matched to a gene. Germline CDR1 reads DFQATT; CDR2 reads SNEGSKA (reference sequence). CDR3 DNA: TGCAGTGCTAGTGACGCAGGGGGGCAGCGGACCACTGAAGCTTTCTTT. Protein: CSASDAGGQRTTEAFF.

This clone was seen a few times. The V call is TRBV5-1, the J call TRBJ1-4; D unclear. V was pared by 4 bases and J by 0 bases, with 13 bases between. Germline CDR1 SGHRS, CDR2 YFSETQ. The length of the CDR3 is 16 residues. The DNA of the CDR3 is TGCGCCAGCAGCCCGGGTTCGGGTGCAACTAATGAAAAACTGTTTTTT. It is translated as CASSPGSGATNEKLFF.

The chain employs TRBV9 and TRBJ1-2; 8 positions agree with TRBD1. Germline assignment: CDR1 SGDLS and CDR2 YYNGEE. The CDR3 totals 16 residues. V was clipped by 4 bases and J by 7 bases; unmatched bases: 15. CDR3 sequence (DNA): TGTGCCAGCAGCCCAGGGGGCACAGGGGCGGAAAGTGGCTACACCTTC. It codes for CASSPGGTGAESGYTF. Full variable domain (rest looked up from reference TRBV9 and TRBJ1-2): DSGVTQTPKHLITATGQRVTLRCSPRSGDLSVYWYQQSLDQGLQFLIQYYNGEERAKGNILERFSAQQFPDLHSELNLSSLELGDSALYFCASSPGGTGAESGYTFGSGTRLTVV.

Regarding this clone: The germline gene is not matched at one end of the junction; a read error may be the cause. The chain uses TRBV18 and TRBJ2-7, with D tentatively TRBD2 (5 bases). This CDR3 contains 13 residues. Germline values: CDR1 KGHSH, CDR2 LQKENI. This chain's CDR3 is CASAPDRRAEQYF. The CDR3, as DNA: TGTGCCAGCGCACCGGATCGGCGGGCCGAGCAGTACTTC.

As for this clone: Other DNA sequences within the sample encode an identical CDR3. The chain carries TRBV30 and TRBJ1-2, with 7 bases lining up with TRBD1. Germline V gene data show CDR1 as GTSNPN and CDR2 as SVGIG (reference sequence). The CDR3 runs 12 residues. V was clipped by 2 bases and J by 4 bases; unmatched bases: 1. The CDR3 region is CAWSPGGYGYTF. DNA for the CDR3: TGTGCCTGGAGTCCAGGGGGCTATGGCTACACCTTC.

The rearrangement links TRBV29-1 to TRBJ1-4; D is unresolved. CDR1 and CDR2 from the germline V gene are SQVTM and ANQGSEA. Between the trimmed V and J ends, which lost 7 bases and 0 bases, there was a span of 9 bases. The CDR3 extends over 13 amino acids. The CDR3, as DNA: TGCAGCGCCTATCAAACAACTAATGAAAAACTGTTTTTT. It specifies CSAYQTTNEKLFF.

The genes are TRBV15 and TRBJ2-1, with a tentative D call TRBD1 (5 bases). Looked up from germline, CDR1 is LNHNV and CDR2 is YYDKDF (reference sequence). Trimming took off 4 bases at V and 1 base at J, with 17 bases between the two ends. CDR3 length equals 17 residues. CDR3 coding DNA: TGTGCCACCAGCACGACGAGGACAATTGGGTCCTACAATGAGCAGTTCTTC. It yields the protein CATSTTRTIGSYNEQFF.

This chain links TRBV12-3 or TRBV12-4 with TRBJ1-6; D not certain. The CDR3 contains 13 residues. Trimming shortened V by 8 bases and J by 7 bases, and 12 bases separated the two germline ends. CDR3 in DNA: TGTGCCAGCGGAGTTCGTGCGAATTCACCCCTCCACTTT. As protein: CASGVRANSPLHF.

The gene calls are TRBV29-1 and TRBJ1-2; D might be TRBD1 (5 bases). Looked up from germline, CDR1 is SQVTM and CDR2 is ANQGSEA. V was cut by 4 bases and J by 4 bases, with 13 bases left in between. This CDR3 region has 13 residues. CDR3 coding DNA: TGCAGCGTTGGGGGCAGGGCTTCCTATGGCTACACCTTC. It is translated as CSVGGRASYGYTF. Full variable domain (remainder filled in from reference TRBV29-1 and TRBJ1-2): SAVISQKPSRDICQRGTSLTIQCQVDSQVTMMFWYRQQPGQSLTLIATANQGSEATYESGFVIDKFPISRPNLTFSTLTVSNMSPEDSSIYLCSVGGRASYGYTFGSGTRLTVV.

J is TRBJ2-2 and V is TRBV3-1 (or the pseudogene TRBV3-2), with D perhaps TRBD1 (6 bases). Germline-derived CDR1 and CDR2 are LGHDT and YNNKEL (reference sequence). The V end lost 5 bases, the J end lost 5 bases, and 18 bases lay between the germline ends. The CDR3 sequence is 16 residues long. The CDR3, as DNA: TGTGCCAGCAGCAGAGGGACACCGAAAGGGACCGGGGAGCTGTTTTTT. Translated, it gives CASSRGTPKGTGELFF.

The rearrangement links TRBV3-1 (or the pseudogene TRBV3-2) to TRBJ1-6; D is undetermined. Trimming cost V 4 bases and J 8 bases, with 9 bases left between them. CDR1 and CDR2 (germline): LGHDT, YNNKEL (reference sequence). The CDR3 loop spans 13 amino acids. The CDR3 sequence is CASSRLSDSPLHF. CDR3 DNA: TGTGCCAGCAGCCGGTTAAGCGATTCACCCCTCCACTTT.

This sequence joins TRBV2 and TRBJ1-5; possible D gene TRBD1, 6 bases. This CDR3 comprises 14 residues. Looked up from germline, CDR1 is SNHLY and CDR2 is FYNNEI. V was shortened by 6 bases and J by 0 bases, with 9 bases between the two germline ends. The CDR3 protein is CASRTGVSNQPQHF. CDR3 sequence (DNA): TGTGCCAGCAGGACAGGAGTTAGCAATCAGCCCCAGCATTTT.

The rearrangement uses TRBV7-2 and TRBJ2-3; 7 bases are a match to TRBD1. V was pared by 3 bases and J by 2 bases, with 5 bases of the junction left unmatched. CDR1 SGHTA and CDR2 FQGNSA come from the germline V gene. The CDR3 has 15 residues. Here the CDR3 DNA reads TGTGCCAGCAGCTTGATTGGGACAGACACAGATACGCAGTATTTT. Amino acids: CASSLIGTDTDTQYF.

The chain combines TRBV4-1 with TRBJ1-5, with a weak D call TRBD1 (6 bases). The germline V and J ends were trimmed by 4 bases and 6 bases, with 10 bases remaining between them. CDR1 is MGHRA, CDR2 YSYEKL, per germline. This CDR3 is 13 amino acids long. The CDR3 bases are TGCGCCAGCAGCCTAGGGGGGGTTCAGCCCCAGCATTTT. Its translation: CASSLGGVQPQHF.

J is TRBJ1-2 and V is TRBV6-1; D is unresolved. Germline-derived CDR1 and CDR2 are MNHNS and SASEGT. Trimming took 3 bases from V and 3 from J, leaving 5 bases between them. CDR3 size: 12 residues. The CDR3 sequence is CASSDGDYGYTF. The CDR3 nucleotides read TGTGCCAGCAGTGACGGAGACTATGGCTACACCTTC.

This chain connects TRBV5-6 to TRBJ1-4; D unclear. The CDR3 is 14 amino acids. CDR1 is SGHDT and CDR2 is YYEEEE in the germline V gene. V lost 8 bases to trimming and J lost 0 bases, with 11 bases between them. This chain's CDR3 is CARRGGSTNEKLFF. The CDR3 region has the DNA TGTGCCAGGCGTGGAGGTTCAACTAATGAAAAACTGTTTTTT.

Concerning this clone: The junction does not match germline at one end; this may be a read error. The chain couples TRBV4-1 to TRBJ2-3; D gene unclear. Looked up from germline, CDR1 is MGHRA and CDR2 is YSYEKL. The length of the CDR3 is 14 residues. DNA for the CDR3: TGCGCCAGCAGTCAAGCTATCGGCACAGATACGCAGTATTTT. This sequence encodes CASSQAIGTDTQYF.

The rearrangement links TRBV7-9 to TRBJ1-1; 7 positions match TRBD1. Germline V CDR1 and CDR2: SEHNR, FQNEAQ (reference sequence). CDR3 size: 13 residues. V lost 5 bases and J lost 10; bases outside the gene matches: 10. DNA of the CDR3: TGTGCCAGCAGCCCAGAGAGACAGGGCGGAGCTTTCTTT. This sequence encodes CASSPERQGGAFF.

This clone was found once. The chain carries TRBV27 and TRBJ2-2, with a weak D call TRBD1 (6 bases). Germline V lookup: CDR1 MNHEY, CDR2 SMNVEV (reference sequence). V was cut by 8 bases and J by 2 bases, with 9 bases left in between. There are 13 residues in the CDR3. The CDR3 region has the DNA TGTGCCAGCGGACAGACAAACACCGGGGAGCTGTTTTTT. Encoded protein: CASGQTNTGELFF.

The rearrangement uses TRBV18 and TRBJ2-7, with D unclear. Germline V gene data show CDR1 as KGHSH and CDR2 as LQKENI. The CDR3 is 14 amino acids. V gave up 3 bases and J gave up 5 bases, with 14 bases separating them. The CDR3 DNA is TGTGCCAGCTCACCCTATGATGGTGGTAACGAGCAGTACTTC. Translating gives CASSPYDGGNEQYF.